This T cell receptor (beta chain) was sequenced for a study of T-cell reconstitution after alpha-beta-depleted transplantation in children. This clonotype was picked up many times. CDR3 length: 14 residues. V gave up 8 bases and J gave up 3 bases, with 17 bases separating them. In germline, CDR1 is MNHEY, CDR2 SVGEGT. Unique molecular identifiers were incorporated when the TCRbeta library was constructed. TCRdb itself ran the PCR reads through MiXCR, one entry per CDR3 protein. The data contain about 610,000 distinct CDR3 sequences, roughly a tenth of them singletons. The sample in question was PBMCs from the stem cell graft donor, obtained from the stem cell graft. This clonotype was sampled from a human donor who donated a stem cell graft to a child with acute myeloid leukemia. The J gene is TRBJ2-7, the V gene TRBV6-2 or TRBV6-3; D not certain. The CDR3 nucleotides are TGTGCCAGCCGAGCCGCCAGGATTTTCTACGAGCAGTACTTC. Its protein is CASRAARIFYEQYF.